This entry lists 16 T cell receptor beta chains sequenced from one sample in a study of OX40 agonist ivuxolimab in advanced cancers. Here immunoSEQ multiplex PCR was the method, and the copy in TCRdb shows in-frame clones only, minus some. The repertoire holds 60,000 or so clones, approximately 80% seen once, with 2.4% in the top ten. The source was CD4+ or CD8+ T cells sorted from blood, collected in a trial of the OX40 agonist ivuxolimab. The origin of the receptors is an adult with an advanced solid tumor such as melanoma, head and neck, liver or kidney cancer.

The V and J genes are TRBV7-2 and TRBJ2-5; a possible D gene is TRBD1 (6 bases). The germline V gene has CDR1 SGHTA and CDR2 FQGNSA. The CDR3 loop spans 14 amino acids. The V gene lost 5 bases and the J gene lost 3 bases, with 13 bases spanning the gap. The CDR3 here is CASSPMRGKETQYF. For the CDR3, the DNA is TGTGCCAGCAGCCCCATGAGGGGGAAAGAGACCCAGTACTTC.

The chain carries TRBV7-2 and TRBJ2-6, with D possibly being TRBD1 (6 bases). Trimming took 0 bases from V and 9 from J, leaving 15 bases between them. From germline, CDR1 is SGHTA and CDR2 FQGNSA. The CDR3 runs to 16 residues. CDR3 nucleotides: TGTGCCAGCAGCTTAGCCTTAGACAGGTTTGACAACGTCCTGACTTTC. Amino acid sequence: CASSLALDRFDNVLTF.

The chain employs TRBV11-1 and TRBJ1-1; tentatively, D is TRBD1 (5 bases). CDR3 length equals 14 residues. CDR1 and CDR2 (germline): SGHAT, FQDESV (reference sequence). Trimming left V 2 bases short and J 1 base short, with 8 bases between. CDR3 DNA sequence: TGTGCCAGCAGCTTAAGGGGTACGAACACTGAAGCTTTCTTT. Protein sequence: CASSLRGTNTEAFF.

The rearrangement links TRBV2 to TRBJ1-4; 9 bases map to TRBD1. The length of the CDR3 is 17 residues. Germline CDR1 is SNHLY and CDR2 is FYNNEI. Trimming took 7 bases from V and 7 from J; bases not matched to a gene: 16. The CDR3 sequence: CASKEAGQGTRGEKLFF. DNA for the CDR3: TGTGCCAGCAAAGAAGCGGGACAGGGTACTCGGGGTGAAAAACTGTTTTTT.

The chain uses TRBV6-5 and TRBJ1-5, with 11 bases matching TRBD1. Germline V gene lookup returns CDR1 MNHEY and CDR2 SVGAGI. The V segment lost 5 bases and the J segment 9 bases; nucleotides outside the gene matches: 9. CDR3 length: 15 residues. The CDR3 loop is CASSRTGGGRLPQHF. DNA of the CDR3: TGTGCCAGCAGTCGGACAGGGGGCGGTCGTTTGCCCCAGCATTTT.

The chain links TRBV7-9 to TRBJ1-2, with 8 bases matching TRBD1. This CDR3 contains 14 residues. Germline lookup yields CDR1 SEHNR and CDR2 FQNEAQ (reference sequence). The J segment lost 6 bases and the V segment lost 6 bases, leaving 9 bases of the junction unmatched. The CDR3 bases are TGTGCCAGCAGTTTAAATCAGGGGGCGGATGGCTACACCTTC. Translation gives CASSLNQGADGYTF.

The V call is TRBV5-1, the J call TRBJ1-4, with 7 bases matching TRBD1. CDR3 length equals 14 residues. V gave up 3 bases and J gave up 4 bases; unmatched junction bases: 3. Looked up from germline, CDR1 is SGHRS and CDR2 is YFSETQ. The DNA for the CDR3 is TGCGCCAGCAGCTCCGGGACAGATAATGAAAAACTGTTTTTT. It encodes CASSSGTDNEKLFF.

Note on this clone: In the same sample, other DNA sequences code for this CDR3. The gene calls are TRBV5-1 and TRBJ2-3; 7 bases are shared with TRBD1. J was trimmed by 0 bases and V by 3 bases; bases with no gene match: 1. The V gene's germline CDR1 is SGHRS and CDR2 YFSETQ. The CDR3 consists of 14 residues. CDR3: CASSSGQSTDTQYF. For the CDR3, the DNA is TGCGCCAGCAGCTCGGGACAGAGCACAGATACGCAGTATTTT.

This rearrangement joins TRBV4-3 to TRBJ1-2, with 8 bases aligning to TRBD1. The J segment lost 0 bases and the V segment lost 1 base, leaving 1 base of the junction unmatched. The CDR3 totals 15 residues. Germline V gives CDR1 LGHNA, CDR2 YSLEER. The CDR3 is CASSQGTGSNYGYTF. The CDR3 region has the DNA TGCGCCAGCAGCCAAGGGACAGGGTCTAACTATGGCTACACCTTC.

The V and J genes are TRBV5-1 and TRBJ1-1; D remains ambiguous. Germline CDR1 is SGHRS and CDR2 is YFSETQ. Trimming shortened V by 4 bases and J by 2 bases, and 15 bases separated the two germline ends. The CDR3 totals 15 residues. The CDR3 is CASSPDPLGNTEAFF. As DNA, the CDR3 is TGCGCCAGCAGCCCGGACCCCCTGGGAAACACTGAAGCTTTCTTT.

The chain uses TRBV5-1 and TRBJ1-4; 8 bases align to TRBD1. This CDR3 has 15 residues. The germline V gene encodes CDR1 SGHRS and CDR2 YFSETQ. Trimming cost V 4 bases and J 4 bases; bases outside gene matches: 6. This CDR3 is CASSLTGQGNEKLFF. The CDR3 region has the DNA TGCGCCAGCAGCCTAACCGGACAGGGTAATGAAAAACTGTTTTTT.

The chain recombines TRBV28 with TRBJ1-2; 8 nucleotides line up with TRBD1. J was trimmed by 8 bases and V by 5 bases; bases with no gene match: 10. The CDR3 covers 14 residues. CDR1 and CDR2 from the germline V gene are MDHEN and SYDVKM. The CDR3 DNA reads as TGTGCCAGCAGTCCCACAGGGGGTCTAGGAGGCTACACCTTC. Translating it yields CASSPTGGLGGYTF.

A single count supports this clone. The DNA for the CDR3 is TGTGCCAGCGGCACGGGACAGGGGTCCTACGAGCAGTACTTC. Translation gives CASGTGQGSYEQYF. The chain couples TRBV19 to TRBJ2-7; 10 bases agree with TRBD1. The CDR3 has 14 residues. In germline, CDR1 is LNHDA, CDR2 SQIVND (reference sequence). V was pared by 9 bases and J by 1 base, with 6 bases of the junction left unmatched.

J is TRBJ1-5 and V is TRBV7-2; D gene unclear. The V end lost 0 bases, the J end lost 7 bases, and 7 bases lay between the germline ends. The germline V gene has CDR1 SGHTA and CDR2 FQGNSA. The length of the CDR3 is 13 residues. CDR3 DNA: TGTGCCAGCAGCTTAGCCGGTAGGCAGCCCCAGCATTTT. Translation: CASSLAGRQPQHF.

V usage is TRBV4-1 and J usage is TRBJ2-5; D perhaps matches TRBD2 (7 bases). The germline V gene encodes CDR1 MGHRA and CDR2 YSYEKL. The CDR3 is 16 residues long. The V and J ends lost 5 bases and 4 bases respectively, with 20 bases between them. The CDR3 protein is CASSITGSGGPETQYF. CDR3 sequence (DNA): TGCGCCAGCAGCATTACCGGATCCGGGGGGCCAGAGACCCAGTACTTC.

The gene calls are TRBV5-1 and TRBJ2-2; the D gene is possibly TRBD1 (5 bases). V lost 3 bases to trimming and J lost 6 bases, with 15 bases between them. The CDR3 is 15 residues long. The germline gives CDR1 SGHRS, CDR2 YFSETQ. The CDR3, as DNA: TGCGCCAGCAGCTCGGTAGAATTAGGGGCCGGGGAGCTGTTTTTT. Translation gives CASSSVELGAGELFF.